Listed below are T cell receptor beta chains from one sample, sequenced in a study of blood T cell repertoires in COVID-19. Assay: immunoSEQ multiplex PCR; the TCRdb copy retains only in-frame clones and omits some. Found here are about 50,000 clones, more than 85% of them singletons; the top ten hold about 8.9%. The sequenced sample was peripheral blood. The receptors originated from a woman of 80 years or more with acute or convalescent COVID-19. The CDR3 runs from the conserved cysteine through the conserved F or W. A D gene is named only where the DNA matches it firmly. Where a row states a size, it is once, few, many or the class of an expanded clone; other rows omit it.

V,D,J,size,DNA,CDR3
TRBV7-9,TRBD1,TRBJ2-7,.,TGTGCCAGCAGCTTCCCAACAGGGGGTTCAATCTACGAGCAGTACTTC,CASSFPTGGSIYEQYF
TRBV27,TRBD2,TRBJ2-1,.,TGTGCCAGCAGGGGACTGGGACTAGCGATCGGTGAGCAGTTCTTC,CASRGLGLAIGEQFF
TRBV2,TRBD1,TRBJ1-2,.,TGTGCCAGCAGTGAAGTGGACAGGGGGCTTTATGGCTACACCTTC,CASSEVDRGLYGYTF
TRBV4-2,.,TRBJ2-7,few,TGTGCCAGCCGCGGACAGTCCTCCTACGAGCAGTACTTC,CASRGQSSYEQYF
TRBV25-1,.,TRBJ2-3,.,TGTGCCAGCAGTGATTATAGGACACGAAGCGAGGCAGATACGCAGTATTTT,CASSDYRTRSEADTQYF
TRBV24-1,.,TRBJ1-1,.,TGTGCCACCAGTGATGCACAGGGTGCTGAAGCTTTCTTT,CATSDAQGAEAFF
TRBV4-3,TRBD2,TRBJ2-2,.,TGCGCCAGCAGCCAAGGACTAGCAGGCGGGGAGCTGTTTTTT,CASSQGLAGGELFF
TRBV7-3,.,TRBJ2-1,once,TGTGCCAGCAGCCTCTCTGGGGCAGGGGCCTACAATGAGCAGTTCTTC,CASSLSGAGAYNEQFF
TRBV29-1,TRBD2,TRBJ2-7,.,TGCAGCGTCAGCAGCGGGAGGGAATTCTACGAGCAGTACTTC,CSVSSGREFYEQYF
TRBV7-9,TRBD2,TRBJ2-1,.,TGTGCCAGCAGCGCACCGGGACTAGCGGGATACAATGAGCAGTTCTTC,CASSAPGLAGYNEQFF
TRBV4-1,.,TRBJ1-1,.,TGCGCCAGCAGCCAAGATCAGTCTTACAGGGCTGAAGCTTTCTTT,CASSQDQSYRAEAFF
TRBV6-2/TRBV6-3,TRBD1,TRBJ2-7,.,TGTGCCAGCAGCAGGGACAGGGGTCGTGAGCAGTACTTC,CASSRDRGREQYF
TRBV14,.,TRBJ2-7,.,TGTGCCAGCAGCCAAAGTAGAGGGAATTTCTGGGACGAGCAGTACTTC,CASSQSRGNFWDEQYF
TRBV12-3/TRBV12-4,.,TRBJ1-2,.,TGTGCCAGCAGCACCCAAGGAGTCTATGGCTACACCTTC,CASSTQGVYGYTF
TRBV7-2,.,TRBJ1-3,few,TGTGCCAGCAGCCGGTACGGGACATTCGGAAACACCATATATTTT,CASSRYGTFGNTIYF
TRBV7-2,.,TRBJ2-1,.,TGTGCCAGCAGCTTGATCGGAACGAGGAATGAGCAGTTCTTC,CASSLIGTRNEQFF
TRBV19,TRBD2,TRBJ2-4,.,TGTGCCAGTAGTATAGGCGGGGGGCTTCTGGCCAAAAACATTCAGTACTTC,CASSIGGGLLAKNIQYF
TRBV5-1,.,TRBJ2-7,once,TGCGCCAGCAGCTTGGGACTAGTATCCTACGAGCAGTACTTC,CASSLGLVSYEQYF
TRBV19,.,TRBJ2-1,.,TGTGCCAGTAAAGACTGGAGGGCCGCTGTTCACGGTGAGCAGTTCTTC,CASKDWRAAVHGEQFF
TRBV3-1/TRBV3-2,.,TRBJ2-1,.,TGTGCCAGCAGCCAAGGAGGCAGGGGAAATGAGCAGTTCTTC,CASSQGGRGNEQFF
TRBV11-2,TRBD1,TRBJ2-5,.,TGTGCCAGCAGCTTAGGGAACAGGGGGCAAGAGACCCAGTACTTC,CASSLGNRGQETQYF
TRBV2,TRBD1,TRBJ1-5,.,TGTGCCAGCAGTTTGGACAGGGGCCAGCCCCAGCATTTT,CASSLDRGQPQHF
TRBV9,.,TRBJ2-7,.,TGTGCCAGCAGCGCGGGGGTCACAACCTACGAGCAGTACTTC,CASSAGVTTYEQYF
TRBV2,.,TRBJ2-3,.,TGTGCCAGCAGTGCCCAAGGGGGAGGGGCAGATACGCAGTATTTT,CASSAQGGGADTQYF
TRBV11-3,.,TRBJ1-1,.,TGTGCCAGCAGCGGCCGCAGGGGATTGAACACTGAAGCTTTCTTT,CASSGRRGLNTEAFF
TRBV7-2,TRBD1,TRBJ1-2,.,TGTGCCAGCAGCTTAGCGACAGGGAACCACTATGGCTACACCTTC,CASSLATGNHYGYTF
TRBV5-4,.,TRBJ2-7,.,TGTGCCAGCACCCTTCAGGGTTCTTACGGCGAGCAGTACTTC,CASTLQGSYGEQYF
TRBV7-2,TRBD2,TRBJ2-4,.,TGTGCCAGCAGCTTCGGACTAGCGGGAGGCATCCAAAACATTCAGTACTTC,CASSFGLAGGIQNIQYF
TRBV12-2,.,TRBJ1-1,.,TGTGCAAGTCGCTTAGCTGCTGGGACAGGAGAATGGGCTGAAGCTTTCTTT,CASRLAAGTGEWAEAFF
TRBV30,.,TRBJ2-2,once,TGTGCCTGGAGTGTGTATTCGACTGCTGACACCGGGGAGCTGTTTTTT,CAWSVYSTADTGELFF
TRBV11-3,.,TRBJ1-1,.,TGTGCCAGCAGCTTAGGAGCTAACACTGAAGCTTTCTTT,CASSLGANTEAFF
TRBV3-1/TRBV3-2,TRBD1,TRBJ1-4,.,TGTGCCAGCAGCCAAGATCTGGGACAGGGTCCTGGGGCAACTAATGAAAAACTGTTTTTT,CASSQDLGQGPGATNEKLFF
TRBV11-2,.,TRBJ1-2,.,TGTGCCAGCAGCTTGACAGGATGGGGGCTCCAACTTGGCTACACCTTC,CASSLTGWGLQLGYTF
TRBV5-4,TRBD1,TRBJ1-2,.,TGTGCCAGCAGCTTCCGAAGGACAGGGAGCTATGGCTACACCTTC,CASSFRRTGSYGYTF
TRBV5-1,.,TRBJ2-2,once,TGCGCCAGCAGCTTGGACGGTTCGGTCGGGGAGCTGTTTTTT,CASSLDGSVGELFF
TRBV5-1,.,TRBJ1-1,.,TGCGCCAGCAGCCTCTTCGCGATCAATGAAGCTTTCTTT,CASSLFAINEAFF
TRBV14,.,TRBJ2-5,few,TGTGCCAGCAGCCACCGACAGAAACCCCAAGAGACCCAGTACTTC,CASSHRQKPQETQYF
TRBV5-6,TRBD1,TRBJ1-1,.,TGTGCCAGCAGCTACAGGGGGCCGAACTTTGAAGCTTTCTTT,CASSYRGPNFEAFF
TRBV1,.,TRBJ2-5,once,TGCACCAGCAGCCACACGAATGGGGAGCCGATCCAAGAGACCCAGTACTTC,CTSSHTNGEPIQETQYF
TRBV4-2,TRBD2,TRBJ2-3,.,TGTGCCAGCAGCCAAGACGGACTAGCGGGACGCACAGATACGCAGTATTTT,CASSQDGLAGRTDTQYF
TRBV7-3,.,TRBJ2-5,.,TGTGCCAGCAGCTTACTCCAGGGAGAGACCCAGTACTTC,CASSLLQGETQYF
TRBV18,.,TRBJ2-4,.,TGTGCCAGCTCACCACCTTCTGGGGGCGGTGGGGCCAAAAACATTCAGTACTTC,CASSPPSGGGGAKNIQYF